Presented here are 15 T cell receptor beta chains from one specimen sequenced in a study of blood T cell repertoires in COVID-19. TCRdb's table, derived via immunoSEQ multiplex PCR, lists solely in-frame clones and lacks some. The sample carries 250,000 to 350,000 clones, 80% to 90% recorded once. The sample consisted of PBMCs or T cells enriched from blood (not recorded which). These receptors were collected from a woman in her late teens or twenties who had recovered from COVID-19.

J is TRBJ2-6 and V is TRBV5-1, with 7 bases fitting TRBD2. Germline V gene lookup returns CDR1 SGHRS and CDR2 YFSETQ. V shed 7 bases, J shed 0 bases, and the junction held 13 bases outside the gene matches. This CDR3 region has 18 residues. The DNA of the CDR3 is TGCGCCAGCCATCCGGGGAGGGGAGGTTCCTCTGGGGCCAACGTCCTGACTTTC. Encoded protein: CASHPGRGGSSGANVLTF.

The rearrangement joins TRBV9 to TRBJ2-2, with 8 bases identical to TRBD1. The V and J ends lost 2 bases and 4 bases, in that order; junction bases with no gene match: 4. CDR3 size: 15 residues. CDR1 is SGDLS, CDR2 YYNGEE, per germline. The CDR3 sequence is CASSVQQGATGELFF. Written as DNA, the CDR3 is TGTGCCAGCAGCGTCCAGCAGGGGGCCACCGGGGAGCTGTTTTTT.

The gene calls are TRBV2 and TRBJ1-6, with D possibly TRBD1 on 6 matching bases. The V end was cut by 6 bases, the J end by 3 bases, with 9 bases between. Germline CDR1 SNHLY, CDR2 FYNNEI. The CDR3 is made up of 14 amino acids. Written as DNA, the CDR3 is TGTGCCAGCAGCATGGACAGCTATAATTCACCCCTCCACTTT. Translation gives CASSMDSYNSPLHF.

The chain combines TRBV21-1 with TRBJ1-1; TRBD1, as called in the table, went unchecked against the DNA. TRBV21-1 is described as a pseudogene. CDR3 length: 16 residues. Here the CDR3 DNA reads TGTGCCAGCAGCAAAAAGCGAACAGGAAAAAGGACTGAAGCTTTCTTT. Encoded protein: CASSKKRTGKRTEAFF.

This chain uses TRBV7-3 with TRBJ1-1; D is unresolved. V shed 3 bases and J shed 2 bases, with 7 bases lying between them. The CDR3 consists of 13 residues. The germline V gene has CDR1 SGHTA and CDR2 FQGTGA. The chain's CDR3 is CASSFTLNTEAFF. CDR3 DNA: TGTGCCAGCAGCTTTACCCTAAACACTGAAGCTTTCTTT. The entire variable domain, with the rest obtained from reference TRBV7-3 and TRBJ1-1, is as follows: GAGVSQTPSNKVTEKGKYVELRCDPISGHTALYWYRQSLGQGPEFLIYFQGTGAADDSGLPNDRFFAVRPEGSVSTLKIQRTERGDSAVYLCASSFTLNTEAFFGQGTRLTVV.

The table lists this clone with a count of one. The missing conserved phenylalanine or tryptophan at the end of this CDR3 makes a read error likely. The rearrangement joins TRBV27 to TRBJ1-5; 8 bases match TRBD1. V trimming: 3 bases; J trimming: 1 base; junction bases outside the gene matches: 8. CDR3 size: 17 residues. Germline V lookup: CDR1 MNHEY, CDR2 SMNVEV (reference sequence). CDR3 DNA sequence: TGTGCCAGCAGTTTTTTGCAGGGGGCGTTAAGCAATCAGCCCCAGCATCTT. It codes for CASSFLQGALSNQPQHL.

J is TRBJ2-5 and V is TRBV19, with 7 nucleotides matching TRBD1. V trimming: 1 base; J trimming: 4 bases; junction bases outside the gene matches: 6. Germline CDR1 is LNHDA and CDR2 is SQIVND (reference sequence). The CDR3 is 15 residues long. The DNA of the CDR3 is TGTGCCAGTAGTATAGGATCAACAGGGGTAGAGACCCAGTACTTC. Amino acid sequence: CASSIGSTGVETQYF.

The V and J genes are TRBV7-6 and TRBJ2-1; D might be TRBD2 (5 bases). Germline V lookup: CDR1 SGHVS, CDR2 FNYEAQ. Trimming removed 1 base from V and 10 bases from J, with 14 bases in between. CDR3 length equals 14 residues. Here the CDR3 reads CASSLVLAGWEQFF. In DNA, the CDR3 is TGTGCCAGCAGCTTAGTGCTAGCTGGGTGGGAGCAGTTCTTC.

This rearrangement joins TRBV7-9 to TRBJ1-2, with 9 bases identical to TRBD1. Trimming cost V 3 bases and J 4 bases; bases outside gene matches: 6. From germline, CDR1 is SEHNR and CDR2 FQNEAQ (reference sequence). The CDR3 has 15 residues. DNA of the CDR3: TGTGCCAGCAGCTTCCGACAGGGGGACGTCTATGGCTACACCTTC. Residues: CASSFRQGDVYGYTF.

This chain links TRBV6-5 with TRBJ1-6; 9 nucleotides agree with TRBD1. CDR1 and CDR2 (germline): MNHEY, SVGAGI. J lost 10 bases, V lost 1 base, and 5 bases had no gene match. The CDR3 is 15 amino acids. CDR3 sequence: CASSYWRDRDSPLHF. In DNA, the CDR3 is TGTGCCAGCAGTTACTGGCGGGACAGGGACTCACCCCTCCACTTT.

Comments on this clone: Within the sample, other DNA sequences also encode this same CDR3. This chain links TRBV5-4 with TRBJ1-5; perhaps TRBD1 as D (6 bases). Trimming took 2 bases from V and 4 from J, leaving 7 bases between them. Looked up from germline, CDR1 is SGHNT and CDR2 is YYREEE (reference sequence). The length of the CDR3 is 13 residues. The CDR3 region is CASSLGQNQPQHF. For the CDR3, the DNA is TGTGCCAGCAGCTTAGGACAGAATCAGCCCCAGCATTTT.

The chain employs TRBV18 and TRBJ1-2, with a tentative D call TRBD1 (6 bases). The length of the CDR3 is 17 residues. Germline-derived CDR1 and CDR2 are KGHSH and LQKENI. Trimming took 6 bases from V and 4 from J, leaving 24 bases between them. The CDR3 spells CASSQLQGASTFYGYTF. The CDR3 region has the DNA TGTGCCAGCTCCCAATTACAGGGAGCAAGTACCTTCTATGGCTACACCTTC.

This clone was seen a single time. The chain links TRBV28 to TRBJ1-1; perhaps TRBD1 as D (5 bases). Germline-derived CDR1 and CDR2 are MDHEN and SYDVKM. The CDR3 runs 15 residues. The V gene lost 5 bases and the J gene lost 4 bases, with 17 bases spanning the gap. CDR3 amino acids: CASSNWGGGSTEAFF. Here the CDR3 DNA reads TGTGCCAGCAGTAACTGGGGGGGTGGTAGCACTGAAGCTTTCTTT. The full variable domain, with the rest looked up from reference TRBV28 and TRBJ1-1, is DVKVTQSSRYLVKRTGEKVFLECVQDMDHENMFWYRQDPGLGLRLIYFSYDVKMKEKGDIPEGYSVSREKKERFSLILESASTNQTSMYLCASSNWGGGSTEAFFGQGTRLTVV.

The CDR3 nucleotides read TGTGCCAGCAGCCAAGGGGAGGGAGAGACAGATACGCAGTATTTT. It encodes CASSQGEGETDTQYF. V is TRBV4-2 and J is TRBJ2-3, with TRBD2 matching over 7 bases. The germline V gene has CDR1 LGHNA and CDR2 YNFKEQ. The CDR3 covers 15 residues. With 1 base clipped from V and 3 bases from J, the junction kept 4 bases outside the gene matches.

This chain connects TRBV5-1 to TRBJ1-1; tentatively, D is TRBD1 (6 bases). The CDR3 is 15 residues long. The V end was cut by 4 bases, the J end by 0 bases, with 13 bases between. CDR1 and CDR2 (germline): SGHRS, YFSETQ. CDR3 amino acids: CASSATGHLNTEAFF. In DNA form, the CDR3 reads TGCGCCAGCAGCGCAACGGGACACTTGAACACTGAAGCTTTCTTT.